The 12 T cell receptor beta chains below were found in one sample sequenced in a study of blood T cells in healthy people across ages. A second PCR of roughly 7 to 11 cycles used a sample-barcoded 5' primer and a J-beta primer mix. TCRdb ran MiXCR on the 5' RACE reads and lists one entry per CDR3 protein. The data show around 900,000 distinct CDR3 sequences, roughly 51% seen once. Sequencing was done on a sample of blood. Receptors were obtained from a woman between 55 and 75 years old in good health.

This chain links TRBV7-2 with TRBJ2-2, with 9 bases lining up with TRBD2. The germline CDR1 and CDR2 sequences are SGHTA and FQGNSA. There are 16 residues in the CDR3. V shed 2 bases and J 3 bases; nucleotides not matched to a gene: 4. CDR3 in amino acids: CASSLRTSGYTGELFF. CDR3 DNA: TGTGCCAGCAGCTTACGAACTAGCGGGTACACCGGGGAGCTGTTTTTT.

The chain joins TRBV20-1 to TRBJ2-1; TRBD2 aligns across 7 bases. Per germline, CDR1 DFQATT and CDR2 SNEGSKA (reference sequence). The ends lost 0 bases at V and 12 bases at J; junction bases unmatched: 17. The CDR3 has 16 amino acids. CDR3 protein: CSARDNRASGTMRQFF. Written as DNA, the CDR3 is TGCAGTGCTAGAGATAATCGGGCTAGCGGTACAATGAGGCAGTTCTTC.

As regards this clonotype: A junction boundary mismatches the germline segment, possibly from a read error. The CDR3 region is CSVAGTSGSTDTRYF. The CDR3 DNA reads as TGCAGCGTCGCCGGGACTAGCGGTAGCACAGATACGCGGTATTTT. The chain carries TRBV29-1 and TRBJ2-3; TRBD2 agrees at 11 bases. This CDR3 region has 15 residues. Germline lookup yields CDR1 SQVTM and CDR2 ANQGSEA.

The chain combines TRBV29-1 with TRBJ2-2; 8 bases agree with TRBD1. Germline V CDR1 and CDR2: SQVTM, ANQGSEA. The CDR3 consists of 12 residues. V gave up 7 bases and J gave up 7 bases; unmatched junction bases: 5. The CDR3: CSAGQGGGELFF. As DNA, the CDR3 is TGCAGCGCCGGACAGGGAGGCGGGGAGCTGTTTTTT.

V is TRBV12-3 or TRBV12-4 and J is TRBJ2-7; D unresolved. V was clipped by 5 bases and J by 2 bases, with 10 bases between them. The CDR3 runs to 13 residues. This CDR3 reads CASSVNPTYEQYF. The DNA for the CDR3 is TGTGCCAGCAGTGTAAACCCGACCTACGAGCAGTACTTC.

The V gene is TRBV24-1, the J gene TRBJ2-1, with 10 bases aligning to TRBD2. V was pared by 0 bases and J by 8 bases, with 6 bases of the junction left unmatched. The CDR3 runs 16 residues. Germline assignment: CDR1 KGHDR and CDR2 SFDVKD. Here the CDR3 DNA reads TGTGCCACCAGTGATTTGGGGGCTAGCGGGAGTCATGAGCAGTTCTTC. Its translation is CATSDLGASGSHEQFF.

The chain recombines TRBV11-2 with TRBJ1-1; tentatively, D is TRBD1 (6 bases). V was pared by 3 bases and J by 5 bases, with 13 bases between. The CDR3 is 14 residues long. Germline V CDR1 and CDR2: SGHAT, FQNNGV. CDR3 DNA sequence: TGTGCCAGCAGCTTCGGCCTCAGGGGAACTGAAGCTTTCTTT. Residues: CASSFGLRGTEAFF.

The CDR3 DNA reads as TGTGCCAGCAGTGACGTCGCGGGATCGTTTAACGAGCAGTACTTC. Its protein is CASSDVAGSFNEQYF. The chain couples TRBV6-4 to TRBJ2-7; D is possibly TRBD2 (6 bases). This CDR3 is 15 amino acids long. The V gene's germline CDR1 is MRHNA and CDR2 SNTAGT. Trimming shortened V by 2 bases and J by 5 bases, and 16 bases separated the two germline ends.

The CDR3 spells CASSKGLAGGSHEQFF. The DNA of the CDR3 is TGCGCCAGCAGCAAGGGACTAGCGGGAGGATCACACGAGCAGTTCTTC. This chain connects TRBV5-1 to TRBJ2-1; TRBD2 agrees at 15 bases. Unmatched junction bases numbered 9, after V lost 4 bases and J lost 10 bases. The CDR3 spans 16 residues. Germline V CDR1 and CDR2: SGHRS, YFSETQ.

The V gene is TRBV6-1, the J gene TRBJ1-4, with D hard to call. V dropped 1 base and J dropped 7 bases, with 10 bases sitting between them. The CDR3 consists of 14 residues. Germline V CDR1 and CDR2: MNHNS, SASEGT. The CDR3 is CASSEDSIPEKLFF. The CDR3, as DNA: TGTGCCAGCAGTGAAGATTCGATCCCTGAAAAACTGTTTTTT.

A few counts support this clonotype. CDR3 sequence reads: CASSTVVYEQYF. The DNA for the CDR3 is TGTGCCAGCAGCACGGTCGTCTACGAGCAGTACTTC. The V call is TRBV12-3 or TRBV12-4, the J call TRBJ2-7, with D unresolved. Trimming removed 6 bases from V and 3 bases from J, with 9 bases in between. The CDR3 totals 12 residues.

The V call is TRBV7-6, the J call TRBJ2-5, with TRBD1 matching 7 bases. The DNA end is a closer match to TRBJ2-7, so the J assignment may be wrong. In germline, CDR1 is SGHVS, CDR2 FNYEAQ. The CDR3 runs 17 residues. CDR3 DNA: TGTGCCAGCAGCTTAGTTCCACCAGGGGGAACTAAGGGCGAGCAGTACTTC. Its protein is CASSLVPPGGTKGEQYF.